This is a list of T cell receptor beta chains from one sample in a study of CD8 T cells in ankylosing spondylitis. TCRdb analysed the 5' RACE reads with MiXCR anew, one entry per CDR3 protein. The sample records about 150,000 distinct CDR3 sequences, roughly 44% being singletons. The sequenced sample consisted of synovial fluid, either unsorted or a sorted T cell fraction (not recorded which). The receptors were sampled from a male donor with ankylosing spondylitis. Both conserved end residues are trimmed from each CDR3. Each record gives: J gene, V gene, CDR3 protein.

j_call: TRBJ2-2
v_call: TRBV7-9
cdr3_aa: AGGKRDTNTGELF

j_call: TRBJ2-1
v_call: TRBV9
cdr3_aa: ASSPRDRPLHGEQF

j_call: TRBJ1-5
v_call: TRBV12-3/TRBV12-4
cdr3_aa: ASSTYLNQPQH

j_call: TRBJ1-1
v_call: TRBV21-1
cdr3_aa: ASSKRSSGMNTEAF

j_call: TRBJ2-2
v_call: TRBV19
cdr3_aa: ASSIWQGNTGELF

j_call: TRBJ2-3
v_call: TRBV15
cdr3_aa: ATSRGLAGGTDTQY

j_call: TRBJ2-2
v_call: TRBV10-2
cdr3_aa: ASSEFLAGNTGELF

j_call: TRBJ2-2
v_call: TRBV5-1
cdr3_aa: ASSLVSSQPKIGELF

j_call: TRBJ2-3
v_call: TRBV12-3/TRBV12-4
cdr3_aa: ASSWAFTDTQY

j_call: TRBJ2-5
v_call: TRBV3-1
cdr3_aa: ASSQLGDRTYQETQY

j_call: TRBJ1-1
v_call: TRBV10-3
cdr3_aa: AISPWARHTEAF

j_call: TRBJ2-2
v_call: TRBV15
cdr3_aa: AAARDTVTGELF

j_call: TRBJ1-2
v_call: TRBV13
cdr3_aa: ASSGQGVYGYT

j_call: TRBJ1-1
v_call: TRBV19
cdr3_aa: ASNRPGNTEAF

j_call: TRBJ2-1
v_call: TRBV20-1
cdr3_aa: SARDPRISYNEQF

j_call: TRBJ2-7
v_call: TRBV7-9
cdr3_aa: ASSQQVSYEQY

j_call: TRBJ2-1
v_call: TRBV7-2
cdr3_aa: ASSLARRPNEQF

j_call: TRBJ2-7
v_call: TRBV12-3/TRBV12-4
cdr3_aa: ASKRQDHYEQY

j_call: TRBJ2-7
v_call: TRBV11-2
cdr3_aa: ASSSPQEGIYEQY

j_call: TRBJ1-1
v_call: TRBV7-2
cdr3_aa: ASSLVTGNTEAF

j_call: TRBJ1-4
v_call: TRBV18
cdr3_aa: ASSPTPGATNEKLF

j_call: TRBJ2-1
v_call: TRBV6-5
cdr3_aa: ASSYPSTGSSYNEQF

j_call: TRBJ2-7
v_call: TRBV7-6
cdr3_aa: ASSPGRVYEQY

j_call: TRBJ2-1
v_call: TRBV27
cdr3_aa: ASRGIRRPNEQF

j_call: TRBJ2-7
v_call: TRBV11-2
cdr3_aa: ASSLELWDKSSYEQY

j_call: TRBJ1-4
v_call: TRBV7-8
cdr3_aa: ASSLGRGSRNANEKLF

j_call: TRBJ2-2
v_call: TRBV5-1
cdr3_aa: ASSFSSGELF

j_call: TRBJ2-3
v_call: TRBV5-5
cdr3_aa: ASSPSPGQGADTQY

j_call: TRBJ1-6
v_call: TRBV5-1
cdr3_aa: ASSLVMVSPLH

j_call: TRBJ2-1
v_call: TRBV7-9
cdr3_aa: ASSRIAASYNEQF

j_call: TRBJ2-5
v_call: TRBV9
cdr3_aa: ASSGVGDQETQY

j_call: TRBJ2-1
v_call: TRBV9
cdr3_aa: ASSVGATHHNEQF

j_call: TRBJ2-7
v_call: TRBV11-2
cdr3_aa: ASSLEDGWDRDEQY

j_call: TRBJ2-7
v_call: TRBV20-1
cdr3_aa: SAAIPPGQGSYEQY

j_call: TRBJ2-5
v_call: TRBV29-1
cdr3_aa: SVESSPFSSGGLGETQY

j_call: TRBJ1-6
v_call: TRBV2
cdr3_aa: ASSVGGAGDSPLH

j_call: TRBJ2-6
v_call: TRBV2
cdr3_aa: ASSEEFVSGANVLT

j_call: TRBJ2-2
v_call: TRBV6-5
cdr3_aa: ASSYKPGLTGELF

j_call: TRBJ2-3
v_call: TRBV12-3/TRBV12-4
cdr3_aa: ASSLALAGDTQY

j_call: TRBJ1-5
v_call: TRBV29-1
cdr3_aa: SAGVGSDQPQH